Below are 3 T cell receptor beta chains sequenced from a single sample in a study of graft-versus-host responses after intestinal transplantation. TCRdb keeps only in-frame clones here, not all; method: immunoSEQ multiplex PCR. This table holds tens of thousands of clones, approximately 80% found once. Their specific antigens are unknown. Sample: unstimulated CD4+ T cells sorted from spleen or lymph node cells, taken before transplant. These receptors were taken from a human donor who was the organ donor for an intestinal transplant.

The gene calls are TRBV7-9 and TRBJ2-3; 10 nucleotides agree with TRBD2. This CDR3 region has 16 residues. Germline CDR1 SEHNR, CDR2 FQNEAQ (reference sequence). V lost 5 bases and J lost 6; bases outside the gene matches: 11. The CDR3 sequence is CASSPASGGARDTQYF. The CDR3 DNA is TGTGCCAGCAGCCCGGCAAGCGGGGGGGCCCGGGATACGCAGTATTTT.

Only a few counts were recorded for this clone. The V call is TRBV29-1, the J call TRBJ1-2, with D possibly matching TRBD1 (6 bases). CDR3 length: 14 amino acids. Trimming took off 8 bases at V and 2 bases at J, with 18 bases between the two ends. CDR1 is SQVTM, CDR2 ANQGSEA, per germline. The CDR3 here is CSPRLGGANYGYTF. CDR3 in DNA: TGCAGCCCCCGACTGGGGGGGGCCAACTATGGCTACACCTTC.

The chain links TRBV9 to TRBJ2-2; TRBD2 matches at 7 bases. J lost 6 bases, V lost 0 bases, and 14 bases had no gene match. The CDR3 length is 18 residues. The germline gives CDR1 SGDLS, CDR2 YYNGEE. The CDR3 region has the DNA TGTGCCAGCAGCGTAGCGCTCGGACTAGTTGGGGGATCCGGGGAGCTGTTTTTT. It specifies CASSVALGLVGGSGELFF. Full variable domain (remainder filled in from reference TRBV9 and TRBJ2-2): DSGVTQTPKHLITATGQRVTLRCSPRSGDLSVYWYQQSLDQGLQFLIQYYNGEERAKGNILERFSAQQFPDLHSELNLSSLELGDSALYFCASSVALGLVGGSGELFFGEGSRLTVL.